The text below deals with one TCR beta chain. The antigen remains unidentified. The sample belongs to a study of T cell responses to AZD1222 COVID-19 vaccine. Here immunoSEQ multiplex PCR was the method, and the copy in TCRdb shows in-frame clones only, minus some. The sample carries 130,000 to 150,000 clones, roughly 92% recorded once. Findings and caveats of the study: Donors, mostly white British, included more females; clonal diversity was possibly underestimated. Within unmutated variant regions lay the reported targets of nearly half of spike-specific TCRs. Just a handful of people given AZD1222 tested seropositive at baseline.

The material was peripheral blood, obtained on day 0 of AZD1222 vaccination. The TCR was taken from an adult in good health.

The CDR3 DNA reads as TGTGCCAGCAGCTTAGAAGGGTGGGGCAATGAGCAGTTCTTC. Its translation is CASSLEGWGNEQFF. The chain couples TRBV7-2 to TRBJ2-1; D unresolved. Trimming removed 1 base from V and 6 bases from J, with 10 bases in between. The V gene's germline CDR1 is SGHTA and CDR2 FQGNSA. CDR3 length: 14 residues.